This TCR beta chain was retrieved from a study of blood T cell repertoires in COVID-19. Sequencing was performed with immunoSEQ multiplex PCR; in TCRdb, only in-frame clones are kept and a portion is missing. The sample shows 450,000 or so clones, 80% to 90% of them seen only once. V was pared by 4 bases and J by 4 bases, with 11 bases between. Germline V lookup: CDR1 LNHDA, CDR2 SQIVND (reference sequence). There are 15 residues in the CDR3. Seattle-derived patients entered the study during active infection and were followed longitudinally. Specimen: peripheral blood. The receptor comes from a young man with COVID-19, enrolled during active disease. The chain has TRBV19 and TRBJ1-6; tentative D call: TRBD1 (5 bases). The CDR3 coding sequence is TGTGCCAGTAGTACGGGGACTGCATATAATTCACCCCTCCACTTT. It encodes CASSTGTAYNSPLHF.